The 15 T cell receptor beta chains below all came from one sample that was sequenced in a study of T-cell reconstitution after alpha-beta-depleted transplantation in children. For TCRbeta, the library was prepared with unique molecular identifiers. TCRdb re-analysed the PCR reads in MiXCR, keeping a single row per CDR3 protein. This sample carries some 350,000 distinct CDR3 sequences, 10% of them seen once, and the ten largest clones take 2% to 3%. The sequences come from PBMCs from the stem cell graft donor, collected from the stem cell graft. All receptors derive from a human donor who donated a stem cell graft to a child with acute lymphoblastic leukemia.

This clonotype was detected ten times or more. The chain has TRBV5-1 and TRBJ2-1, with TRBD2 identical over 7 bases. In germline, CDR1 is SGHRS, CDR2 YFSETQ. The junction had 6 bases not matched to a gene; V was cut back by 3 bases and J by 6 bases. The CDR3 totals 14 residues. CDR3 region: CASSSHGGFNEQFF. In nucleotides, the CDR3 is TGCGCCAGCAGCTCCCACGGGGGGTTCAATGAGCAGTTCTTC.

The chain links TRBV12-3 or TRBV12-4 to TRBJ1-2, with 10 bases identical to TRBD1. The V segment lost 5 bases and the J segment 4 bases; nucleotides outside the gene matches: 7. There are 15 residues in the CDR3. The CDR3 coding sequence is TGTGCCAGCAGTCTGGGACAGGGGAGAGGCTATGGCTACACCTTC. Amino acid sequence: CASSLGQGRGYGYTF.

This clonotype was detected a few times. The chain employs TRBV5-1 and TRBJ2-2; 7 nucleotides match TRBD1. This CDR3 contains 15 residues. Germline trimming cut 5 bases from V and 1 base from J; bases unmatched to any gene: 5. Germline CDR1 reads SGHRS; CDR2 reads YFSETQ. The CDR3 nucleotides are TGCGCCAGCAGTCCGGGACAGTGGAACACCGGGGAGCTGTTTTTT. This codes for CASSPGQWNTGELFF.

This clonotype was counted at least ten times. The chain links TRBV7-6 to TRBJ2-7; TRBD2 might be the D (6 bases). Looked up from germline, CDR1 is SGHVS and CDR2 is FNYEAQ. The CDR3 has 13 amino acids. The ends were cut back, 0 bases at V and 7 bases at J, with 10 bases in the middle. The CDR3, as DNA: TGTGCCAGCAGCTTAGCTACCGGGGGAGAGCAGTACTTC. Protein: CASSLATGGEQYF.

This clonotype was observed many times. The V and J genes are TRBV28 and TRBJ2-7; D remains ambiguous. V lost 6 bases, J lost 1 base, and 10 bases lay in between. Germline-derived CDR1 and CDR2 are MDHEN and SYDVKM. The CDR3 is 13 amino acids. As DNA, the CDR3 is TGTGCCAGCAGGGACGGATATTCCTACGAGCAGTACTTC. This sequence encodes CASRDGYSYEQYF.

The chain couples TRBV6-5 to TRBJ2-1, with D unclear. Germline assignment: CDR1 MNHEY and CDR2 SVGAGI. The CDR3 has 17 residues. V was shortened by 0 bases and J by 12 bases, with 24 bases between the two germline ends. The CDR3 sequence is CASSYSNGAESFPLQFF. As DNA, the CDR3 is TGTGCCAGCAGTTACTCGAATGGAGCAGAAAGTTTCCCATTGCAGTTCTTC.

This clonotype occurred a few times. The chain recombines TRBV4-3 with TRBJ2-3; 8 bases agree with TRBD2. Germline V gene lookup returns CDR1 LGHNA and CDR2 YSLEER. Trimming at V came to 1 base and at J to 4 bases, leaving 10 bases not matched to a gene. CDR3 length: 17 residues. CDR3 in DNA: TGCGCCAGCAGCCAAGCGGATAGCGGGATTGTAGCAGATACGCAGTATTTT. As protein: CASSQADSGIVADTQYF.

The rearrangement uses TRBV13 and TRBJ2-1; 9 bases are a match to TRBD2. CDR1 PRHDT and CDR2 FYEKMQ come from the germline V gene (reference sequence). Trimming removed 0 bases from V and 8 bases from J; junction bases left unmatched: 5. CDR3 size: 15 residues. The DNA of the CDR3 is TGTGCCAGCAGCTTAGGCATAGCGGGAGACGATGAGCAGTTCTTC. It is translated as CASSLGIAGDDEQFF.

This clonotype was seen repeatedly, ten times or more. A much bigger clone sits one base away, suggesting this may be a read error. The chain employs TRBV29-1 and TRBJ1-1; D is ambiguous. The CDR3 totals 12 residues. V lost 1 base to trimming and J lost 1 base, with 4 bases between them. Germline-derived CDR1 and CDR2 are SQVTM and ANQGSEA. The CDR3 coding sequence is TGCAGCGTTGAAGGCAGGAACACTGAAGCTTTCTTT. It translates to CSVEGRNTEAFF. Looking up the rest from reference TRBV29-1 and TRBJ1-1 gives the full variable domain: SAVISQKPSRDICQRGTSLTIQCQVDSQVTMMFWYRQQPGQSLTLIATANQGSEATYESGFVIDKFPISRPNLTFSTLTVSNMSPEDSSIYLCSVEGRNTEAFFGQGTRLTVV.

This clonotype showed up many times. The rearrangement links TRBV3-1 to TRBJ2-1, with D hard to call. Germline CDR1 LGHDT, CDR2 YNNKEL (reference sequence). This CDR3 comprises 15 residues. The V end was cut by 2 bases, the J end by 6 bases, with 14 bases between. CDR3 nucleotide sequence: TGTGCCAGCAGCCAACAGAGTCGGCGACGCAATGAGCAGTTCTTC. This translates into CASSQQSRRRNEQFF.

This clonotype has only a few counts. The genes are TRBV7-9 and TRBJ2-7, with D possibly being TRBD1 or TRBD2 (5 bases each). The CDR3 sequence is 16 residues long. CDR1 and CDR2 (germline): SEHNR, FQNEAQ (reference sequence). Trimming left V 5 bases short and J 5 bases short, with 22 bases between. CDR3 coding DNA: TGTGCCAGCAGCCGCCTCATTGGGGGACCTACGGACGAGCAGTACTTC. It translates to CASSRLIGGPTDEQYF. The full variable domain, its missing parts supplied by reference TRBV7-9 and TRBJ2-7, is DTGVSQNPRHKITKRGQNVTFRCDPISEHNRLYWYRQTLGQGPEFLTYFQNEAQLEKSRLLSDRFSAERPKGSFSTLEIQRTEQGDSAMYLCASSRLIGGPTDEQYFGPGTRLTVT.

This clonotype showed up just a few times. This chain uses TRBV20-1 with TRBJ2-5; 8 positions agree with TRBD1. The CDR3 sequence is 14 residues long. Germline V gene lookup returns CDR1 DFQATT and CDR2 SNEGSKA (reference sequence). The J segment lost 9 bases and the V segment lost 6 bases, leaving 15 bases of the junction unmatched. CDR3 bases: TGCAGTGCAACTGGGGCCGGGACAGGAGAATCCCAGTACTTC. It is translated as CSATGAGTGESQYF.

This clonotype was seen more than once but under ten times. The rearrangement uses TRBV6-5 and TRBJ2-7; possible D gene TRBD1, 6 bases. Germline V gene data show CDR1 as MNHEY and CDR2 as SVGAGI. The CDR3 is 13 amino acids. The V end was cut by 0 bases, the J end by 4 bases, with 7 bases between. The CDR3 sequence is CASSYSRGYEQYF. CDR3 nucleotides: TGTGCCAGCAGTTACTCGAGGGGGTACGAGCAGTACTTC.

The CDR3 DNA is TGTGCCACCAGCAGAGACACTGTTAATGAAAAACTGTTTTTT. This encodes CATSRDTVNEKLFF. The chain is built from TRBV15 and TRBJ1-4; no definite D call. Germline V gene sequence: CDR1 LNHNV, CDR2 YYDKDF (reference sequence). V lost 0 bases and J 4 bases, leaving 6 bases between the germline ends. This CDR3 is built from 14 residues. Full variable domain (remainder filled in from reference TRBV15 and TRBJ1-4): DAMVIQNPRYQVTQFGKPVTLSCSQTLNHNVMYWYQQKSSQAPKLLFHYYDKDFNNEADTPDNFQSRRPNTSFCFLDIRSPGLGDTAMYLCATSRDTVNEKLFFGSGTQLSVL.

The chain combines TRBV29-1 with TRBJ2-1; 7 positions agree with TRBD2. V lost 7 bases to trimming and J lost 8 bases; unmatched junction nucleotides: 23. The CDR3 sequence is 17 residues long. Germline V CDR1 and CDR2: SQVTM, ANQGSEA. As DNA, the CDR3 is TGCAGCGCCCACCCAGTAGCGGGCCTGGCGGGGGTACATGAGCAGTTCTTC. This gives the protein CSAHPVAGLAGVHEQFF.